The 16 T cell receptor beta chains given below trace back to one sample, sequenced in a study of graft-versus-host responses after intestinal transplantation (dated by TCRdb to the early 2020s). The library was produced with the immunoSEQ multiplex PCR assay. TCRdb's version of the immuneACCESS table is confined to in-frame rearrangements and falls short of the full clone set. An unresolved V gene accounts for under half of the shortfall where checked; the remainder is of unknown origin. The table for this sample lists tens of thousands of clones; about 90% of them were counted only once. The ten top clones hold less than 6% of the sample. The specimen comprised PBMCs, sampled 650 to 670 days after intestinal transplant. Receptors were obtained from a human patient who received an intestinal transplant, so some T cells may come from the graft donor.

The gene calls are TRBV5-8 and TRBJ1-2; tentatively, D is TRBD1 (5 bases). Trimming removed 0 bases at V and 7 bases at J, with 13 bases between. Germline V gene lookup returns CDR1 SGHTS and CDR2 YDEGEE. This CDR3 is built from 14 residues. This chain's CDR3 is CASSLGSGAGGYTF. The CDR3 DNA reads as TGTGCCAGCAGCTTGGGCTCTGGGGCAGGTGGCTACACCTTC.

As concerns this clone: One end of the junction does not line up with germline, which may come from a read error. This chain uses TRBV15 with TRBJ1-1; 9 nucleotides align to TRBD1. This CDR3 has 14 amino acids. The germline V gene encodes CDR1 LNHNV and CDR2 YYDKDF (reference sequence). The CDR3 is CVTSVRQGGTEAFF. The CDR3 DNA follows: TGTGTCACCAGCGTTCGACAGGGGGGGACTGAAGCTTTCTTT.

The chain uses TRBV10-1 and TRBJ1-1; 8 nucleotides agree with TRBD1. The CDR3 length is 12 residues. Germline V CDR1 and CDR2: WNHNN, SYGVQD (reference sequence). Trimming removed 6 bases from V and 7 bases from J; junction bases left unmatched: 4. CDR3 in amino acids: CASRPGTGEAFF. CDR3 in DNA: TGCGCCAGCAGACCCGGGACAGGTGAAGCTTTCTTT.

The V gene is TRBV9, the J gene TRBJ2-5; tentatively, D is TRBD1 (5 bases). This CDR3 spans 15 amino acids. Between the trimmed V and J ends, which lost 4 bases and 1 base, there was a span of 14 bases. CDR1 SGDLS and CDR2 YYNGEE come from the germline V gene. Here the CDR3 DNA reads TGTGCCAGCAGCCAAAAGGGGATCCTCCAAGAGACCCAGTACTTC. As protein: CASSQKGILQETQYF. The full variable domain, completed using reference TRBV9 and TRBJ2-5, is DSGVTQTPKHLITATGQRVTLRCSPRSGDLSVYWYQQSLDQGLQFLIQYYNGEERAKGNILERFSAQQFPDLHSELNLSSLELGDSALYFCASSQKGILQETQYFGPGTRLLVL.

CDR3 sequence: CASSSPSGGSDEQFF. For the CDR3, the DNA is TGTGCCAGCAGTTCCCCTAGCGGGGGTTCGGATGAGCAGTTCTTC. The rearrangement joins TRBV6-5 to TRBJ2-1, with 10 nucleotides matching TRBD2. CDR1 is MNHEY and CDR2 is SVGAGI in the germline V gene. The CDR3 is 15 residues long. J gave up 8 bases and V 4 bases, and 8 bases lay outside the gene matches.

This chain uses TRBV6-5 with TRBJ2-3; 11 positions agree with TRBD1. Germline assignment: CDR1 MNHEY and CDR2 SVGAGI. This CDR3 spans 15 amino acids. With V trimmed by 8 bases and J by 2 bases, 6 bases remained unmatched. The CDR3 sequence is CASQRGQGATDTQYF. The CDR3 nucleotides are TGTGCCAGCCAAAGAGGACAGGGGGCCACAGATACGCAGTATTTT.

This chain uses TRBV7-9 with TRBJ1-4, with unresolved D. In germline, CDR1 is SEHNR, CDR2 FQNEAQ (reference sequence). The V gene lost 5 bases and the J gene lost 5 bases, with 15 bases spanning the gap. The CDR3 runs to 15 residues. CDR3 in DNA: TGTGCCAGCAGCCGGTCGGGAGGCGCGAATGAAAAACTGTTTTTT. It translates to CASSRSGGANEKLFF.

The chain links TRBV19 to TRBJ2-5, with 10 nucleotides matching TRBD2. Germline assignment: CDR1 LNHDA and CDR2 SQIVND (reference sequence). The J segment lost 9 bases and the V segment lost 3 bases, leaving 13 bases of the junction unmatched. CDR3 length: 16 residues. The CDR3 sequence is CASSIGAGGRSEAQYF. DNA of the CDR3: TGTGCCAGTAGTATCGGAGCGGGGGGGCGAAGTGAGGCCCAGTACTTC.

The chain uses TRBV6-1 and TRBJ1-4; TRBD1 matches 7 bases. Trimming took 7 bases from V and 4 from J; bases not matched to a gene: 6. CDR1 MNHNS and CDR2 SASEGT come from the germline V gene. The length of the CDR3 is 14 residues. DNA for the CDR3: TGTGCCAGCAAATCGGACAGGCTTAATGAAAAACTGTTTTTT. Amino acid sequence: CASKSDRLNEKLFF.

The rearrangement links TRBV11-2 to TRBJ1-6; D is undetermined. The CDR3 covers 14 residues. In germline, CDR1 is SGHAT, CDR2 FQNNGV. Trimming took off 6 bases at V and 2 bases at J, with 8 bases between the two ends. The CDR3 region is CASRLGTYNSPLHF. CDR3 nucleotide sequence: TGTGCCAGCAGACTTGGGACCTATAATTCACCCCTCCACTTT.

The chain has TRBV19 and TRBJ2-7; D possibly corresponds to TRBD2 (6 bases). Between the trimmed V and J ends, which lost 4 bases and 5 bases, there was a span of 12 bases. This CDR3 has 13 amino acids. CDR1 and CDR2 from the germline V gene are LNHDA and SQIVND (reference sequence). This CDR3 is CASSNAGRDEQYF. The CDR3 nucleotides read TGTGCCAGTAGTAATGCGGGACGGGACGAGCAGTACTTC.

The rearrangement links TRBV6-4 to TRBJ1-2; weak D call: TRBD1 (5 bases). The CDR3 runs to 14 residues. CDR1 MRHNA and CDR2 SNTAGT come from the germline V gene. The V and J ends lost 6 bases and 5 bases respectively, with 16 bases between them. CDR3 sequence reads: CASSATGKGYGYTF. The DNA of the CDR3 is TGTGCCAGCAGCGCCACCGGAAAGGGGTATGGCTACACCTTC.

The chain uses TRBV4-2 and TRBJ1-1, with D unresolved. There are 15 residues in the CDR3. V lost 0 bases and J lost 0, with 8 bases in between. Germline values: CDR1 LGHNA, CDR2 YNFKEQ. In DNA form, the CDR3 reads TGTGCCAGCAGCCAAGAATCGGGGTTGAACACTGAAGCTTTCTTT. This codes for CASSQESGLNTEAFF.

The chain has TRBV7-8 and TRBJ1-4; 7 nucleotides match TRBD1. CDR1 SGHVS and CDR2 FQNEAQ come from the germline V gene. V lost 7 bases, J lost 2 bases, and 13 bases stayed unmatched. This CDR3 has 17 amino acids. The CDR3 loop reads CASTNVDRAGTNEKLFF. In nucleotides, the CDR3 is TGTGCCAGCACCAACGTTGACAGGGCCGGGACTAATGAAAAACTGTTTTTT. Variable domain in full (rest from reference TRBV7-8 and TRBJ1-4): GAGVSQSPRYKVAKRGQDVALRCDPISGHVSLFWYQQALGQGPEFLTYFQNEAQLDKSGLPSDRFFAERPEGSVSTLKIQRTQQEDSAVYLCASTNVDRAGTNEKLFFGSGTQLSVL.

V gene TRBV11-2 combines with J gene TRBJ2-3, with TRBD2 identical over 13 bases. Germline CDR1 and CDR2: SGHAT and FQNNGV. Germline trimming cut 1 base from V and 7 bases from J; bases unmatched to any gene: 14. The CDR3 consists of 19 residues. The CDR3 nucleotides read TGTGCCAGCAGCTTAGCTTTAGCGGGTAGACTAGCGGGGGGCCATACGCAGTATTTT. Protein product: CASSLALAGRLAGGHTQYF.

In DNA, the CDR3 is TGTGCCAGCAGTCCGGGTCCCACAGATACGCAGTATTTT. Encoded protein: CASSPGPTDTQYF. The chain recombines TRBV7-6 with TRBJ2-3; D gene unclear. The CDR3 length is 13 residues. Trimming pared 6 bases from V and 2 bases from J, leaving 9 bases between. Per the germline V gene, CDR1 is SGHVS and CDR2 is FNYEAQ.